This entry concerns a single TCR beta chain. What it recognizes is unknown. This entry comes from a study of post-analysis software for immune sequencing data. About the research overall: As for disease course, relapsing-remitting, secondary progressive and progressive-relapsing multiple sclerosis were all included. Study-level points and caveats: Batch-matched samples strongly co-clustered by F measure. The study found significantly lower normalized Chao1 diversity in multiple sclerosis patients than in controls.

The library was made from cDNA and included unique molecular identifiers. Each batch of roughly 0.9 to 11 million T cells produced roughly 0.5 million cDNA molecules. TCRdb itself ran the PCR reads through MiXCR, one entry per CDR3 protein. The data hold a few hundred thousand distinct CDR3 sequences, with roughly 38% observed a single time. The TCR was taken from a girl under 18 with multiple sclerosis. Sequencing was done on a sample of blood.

CDR3 DNA: TGTGCCAGCAGCTTAGGGTCAGGGGGGGACACTGAAGCTTTCTTT. It translates to CASSLGSGGDTEAFF. The rearrangement links TRBV7-2 to TRBJ1-1; 7 bases are shared with TRBD1. The CDR3 extends over 15 amino acids. CDR1 is SGHTA and CDR2 is FQGNSA in the germline V gene. Trimming removed 1 base from V and 3 bases from J; junction bases left unmatched: 5.